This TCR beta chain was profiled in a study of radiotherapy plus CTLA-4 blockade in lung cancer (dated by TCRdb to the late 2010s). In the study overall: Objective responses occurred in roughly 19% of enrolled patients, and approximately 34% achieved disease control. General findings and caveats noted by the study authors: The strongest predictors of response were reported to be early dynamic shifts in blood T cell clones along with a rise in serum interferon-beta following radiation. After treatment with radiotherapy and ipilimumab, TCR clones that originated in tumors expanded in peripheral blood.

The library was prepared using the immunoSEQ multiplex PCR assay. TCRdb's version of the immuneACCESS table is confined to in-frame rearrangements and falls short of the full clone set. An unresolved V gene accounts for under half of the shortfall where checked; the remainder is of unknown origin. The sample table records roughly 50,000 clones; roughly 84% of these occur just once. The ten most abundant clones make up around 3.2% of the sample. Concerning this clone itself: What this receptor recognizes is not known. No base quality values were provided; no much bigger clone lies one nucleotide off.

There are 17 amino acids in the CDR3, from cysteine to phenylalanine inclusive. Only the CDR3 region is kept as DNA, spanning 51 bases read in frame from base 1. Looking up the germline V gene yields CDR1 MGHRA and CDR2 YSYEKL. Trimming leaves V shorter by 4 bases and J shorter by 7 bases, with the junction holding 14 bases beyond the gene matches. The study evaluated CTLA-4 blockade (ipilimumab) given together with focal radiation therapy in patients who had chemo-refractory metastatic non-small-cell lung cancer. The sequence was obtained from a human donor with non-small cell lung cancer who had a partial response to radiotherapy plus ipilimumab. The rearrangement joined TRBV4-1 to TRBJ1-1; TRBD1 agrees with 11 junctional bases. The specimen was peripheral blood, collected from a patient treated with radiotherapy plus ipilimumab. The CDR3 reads CASSPGLGTGGFDEAFF. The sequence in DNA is TGCGCCAGCAGCCCTGGCTTGGGGACAGGGGGTTTTGATGAAGCTTTCTTT.